This TCR beta chain was sequenced for a study of T cell changes during pregnancy in multiple sclerosis. Sequencing was performed with immunoSEQ multiplex PCR; in TCRdb, only in-frame clones are kept and a portion is missing. The sample has tens of thousands of clones; 88% are singletons. With V trimmed by 2 bases and J by 3 bases, 1 base remained unmatched. CDR3 length: 15 amino acids. Per germline, CDR1 ENHRY and CDR2 SYGVKD. Sequenced here: CD4+ T cells from peripheral blood mononuclear cells, sampled before pregnancy. This TCR was recovered from a female donor with multiple sclerosis, enrolled in a pregnancy study. The chain carries TRBV10-3 and TRBJ2-3; 11 bases map to TRBD2. The CDR3: CAISETSGSTDTQYF. CDR3 nucleotide sequence: TGTGCCATCAGTGAGACTAGCGGGAGTACAGATACGCAGTATTTT.